The entry below gives a single T cell receptor beta chain sequence along with its context. What it binds is unknown. This entry belongs to a study of beta chain features in type 1 diabetes. General observations from the study: Shorter templates may be favored by PCR, equally so in patients and controls. There was no resolution here of whether HLA type influences TCRB rearrangement.

Each of the CD4+ naive, central memory, regulatory and stem cell-like memory populations was sorted via CD45RO/CCR7/CD25/CD127/CD95/CD27. Expressed TCRB transcripts got sequenced, as all isolated RNA was reverse transcribed. Read counts averaged around 4 million for samples of naive, central memory and regulatory T cells. Generated by immunoSEQ multiplex PCR, the TCRdb table keeps only in-frame clones and is missing some. Of about 620,000 clones in the sample, around 16% were seen once. V dropped 5 bases and J dropped 5 bases, with 26 bases sitting between them. CDR3 size: 17 residues. CDR1 is SGHDT, CDR2 YYEEEE, per germline.

The V gene is TRBV5-6, the J gene TRBJ2-7; no firm D call. The TCR sequence derives from a young man in good health. The sample was naive CD4+ T cells from blood. CDR3 in amino acids: CASSKIISPRVGHEQYF. In DNA, the CDR3 is TGTGCCAGCAGTAAAATTATCTCCCCTAGGGTCGGCCACGAGCAGTACTTC. The entire variable domain, with the rest obtained from reference TRBV5-6 and TRBJ2-7, is as follows: DAGVTQSPTHLIKTRGQQVTLRCSPKSGHDTVSWYQQALGQGPQFIFQYYEEEERQRGNFPDRFSGHQFPNYSSELNVNALLLGDSALYLCASSKIISPRVGHEQYFGPGTRLTVT.